Listed here are 32 T cell receptor beta chains from one sample, sequenced in a study of blood T cell repertoires in COVID-19. Using immunoSEQ multiplex PCR, the repertoire was profiled, and TCRdb retains in-frame clones only, with some absent. The table lists about 240,000 clones, around four fifths of them singletons. Sequenced sample: peripheral blood. Receptor source: a young man who had recovered from COVID-19.

This clone has only a few counts. The V and J genes are TRBV2 and TRBJ2-7; 7 bases fit TRBD2. Germline CDR1 SNHLY, CDR2 FYNNEI. CDR3 length: 10 residues. The J segment lost 7 bases and the V segment lost 6 bases, leaving 0 bases of the junction unmatched. CDR3 loop: CASRGGEQYV. In DNA form, the CDR3 reads TGTGCCAGCAGGGGAGGGGAGCAGTACGTC.

In nucleotides, the CDR3 is TGTGCCAGCAGCTTAGTCGTGGGAGGGTCCTCTTTTTCACCCCTCCACTTT. This gives the protein CASSLVVGGSSFSPLHF. The chain has TRBV7-9 and TRBJ1-6; no clear D. From germline, CDR1 is SEHNR and CDR2 FQNEAQ (reference sequence). Trimming removed 1 base at V and 9 bases at J, with 19 bases between. This CDR3 is built from 17 residues.

The chain recombines TRBV6-6 with TRBJ2-3; 9 bases are a match to TRBD1. This CDR3 comprises 18 residues. J lost 0 bases, V lost 7 bases, and 14 bases had no gene match. Per germline, CDR1 MNHNY and CDR2 SVGAGI (reference sequence). The CDR3 region has the DNA TGTGCCAGCACTCGGGACAGGGAGCCTAGCGGTAGCACAGATACGCAGTATTTT. Its protein is CASTRDREPSGSTDTQYF.

The chain uses TRBV5-5 and TRBJ1-6, with a tentative D call TRBD1 (5 bases). Germline V gives CDR1 SGHKS, CDR2 YYEKEE (reference sequence). This CDR3 has 15 residues. V was shortened by 5 bases and J by 10 bases, with 19 bases between the two germline ends. The CDR3: CASSYSGYEESPLHF. CDR3 coding DNA: TGTGCCAGCAGTTACTCAGGGTACGAGGAATCACCCCTCCACTTT. Drawing the rest from reference TRBV5-5 and TRBJ1-6, the complete variable domain is DAGVTQSPTHLIKTRGQQVTLRCSPISGHKSVSWYQQVLGQGPQFIFQYYEKEERGRGNFPDRFSARQFPNYSSELNVNALLLGDSALYLCASSYSGYEESPLHFGNGTRLTVT.

J is TRBJ2-3 and V is TRBV5-4; 12 bases agree with TRBD2. J was trimmed by 0 bases and V by 4 bases; bases with no gene match: 0. In germline, CDR1 is SGHNT, CDR2 YYREEE (reference sequence). This CDR3 spans 15 amino acids. CDR3 DNA sequence: TGTGCCAGCAGCGGGACTAGCGGGAGCACAGATACGCAGTATTTT. This sequence encodes CASSGTSGSTDTQYF.

The chain joins TRBV7-9 to TRBJ2-3; tentative D call: TRBD1 (5 bases). This CDR3 is built from 14 residues. Germline CDR1 is SEHNR and CDR2 is FQNEAQ (reference sequence). The V end was cut by 3 bases, the J end by 5 bases, with 12 bases between. CDR3 residues: CASSFSWGGDTQYF. The CDR3 DNA follows: TGTGCCAGCAGCTTCTCCTGGGGCGGAGATACGCAGTATTTT.

Here the CDR3 DNA reads TGTGCCAGCAGTCCCGGTGCGGTCCGCTCGAACACTGAAGCTTTCTTT. Amino acids: CASSPGAVRSNTEAFF. This rearrangement joins TRBV28 to TRBJ1-1; D remains ambiguous. Germline CDR1 MDHEN, CDR2 SYDVKM. V lost 5 bases, J lost 1 base, and 17 bases lay in between. The CDR3 has 16 amino acids. The full variable domain, its missing parts supplied by reference TRBV28 and TRBJ1-1, is DVKVTQSSRYLVKRTGEKVFLECVQDMDHENMFWYRQDPGLGLRLIYFSYDVKMKEKGDIPEGYSVSREKKERFSLILESASTNQTSMYLCASSPGAVRSNTEAFFGQGTRLTVV.

The gene calls are TRBV27 and TRBJ2-3, with 9 bases matching TRBD2. CDR3 length: 14 amino acids. Germline-derived CDR1 and CDR2 are MNHEY and SMNVEV (reference sequence). V shed 4 bases, J shed 5 bases, and the junction held 4 bases outside the gene matches. In DNA form, the CDR3 reads TGTGCCAGCAGTTGGGGACTAGCTGAAGATACGCAGTATTTT. Its protein product is CASSWGLAEDTQYF.

The chain joins TRBV5-1 to TRBJ2-7, with D perhaps TRBD2 (6 bases). Trimming cost V 3 bases and J 1 base, with 11 bases left between them. The CDR3 sequence is 14 residues long. Germline CDR1 SGHRS, CDR2 YFSETQ. CDR3 sequence reads: CASSSRDGSYEQYF. CDR3 nucleotide sequence: TGCGCCAGCAGCTCGCGGGACGGTTCCTACGAGCAGTACTTC.

The chain couples TRBV6-5 to TRBJ1-2; TRBD1 aligns across 10 bases. The CDR3 is 14 amino acids. J was trimmed by 3 bases and V by 5 bases; bases with no gene match: 3. The germline gives CDR1 MNHEY, CDR2 SVGAGI. The CDR3 bases are TGTGCCAGCAGTCGGGACAGGGGAGACTATGGCTACACCTTC. Encoded protein: CASSRDRGDYGYTF.

This chain uses TRBV7-3 with TRBJ2-2, with D possibly matching TRBD2 (6 bases). Germline values: CDR1 SGHTA, CDR2 FQGTGA. V lost 5 bases, J lost 7 bases, and 11 bases lay in between. The CDR3 loop spans 13 amino acids. CDR3 nucleotides: TGTGCCAGCAGCCAGGACGGGGGCGGGGAGCTGTTTTTT. It specifies CASSQDGGGELFF. The whole variable domain, filled in from reference TRBV7-3 and TRBJ2-2, reads GAGVSQTPSNKVTEKGKYVELRCDPISGHTALYWYRQSLGQGPEFLIYFQGTGAADDSGLPNDRFFAVRPEGSVSTLKIQRTERGDSAVYLCASSQDGGGELFFGEGSRLTVL.

This clone came up once. The chain is built from TRBV29-1 and TRBJ2-3, with TRBD2 matching over 16 bases. Looked up from germline, CDR1 is SQVTM and CDR2 is ANQGSEA. The CDR3 covers 16 residues. The V segment lost 8 bases and the J segment 8 bases; nucleotides outside the gene matches: 13. The CDR3 coding sequence is TGCAGCACTCCTCCCGGGACTAGCGGGGGGGCTAGTACGCAGTATTTT. Translating it yields CSTPPGTSGGASTQYF.

This chain connects TRBV19 to TRBJ1-6; weak D call: TRBD1 (5 bases). Trimming shortened V by 8 bases and J by 5 bases, and 7 bases separated the two germline ends. The CDR3 consists of 12 residues. The germline gives CDR1 LNHDA, CDR2 SQIVND (reference sequence). The CDR3 loop reads CASQGNNSPLHF. CDR3 coding DNA: TGTGCCAGTCAGGGAAATAATTCACCCCTCCACTTT.

This clone has just one count. The rearrangement links TRBV11-2 to TRBJ2-7, with D unresolved. The V gene's germline CDR1 is SGHAT and CDR2 FQNNGV. The CDR3 has 14 residues. Trimming pared 8 bases from V and 1 base from J, leaving 15 bases between. Here the CDR3 reads CASGSSAGSYEQYF. The CDR3 coding sequence is TGTGCCAGCGGCTCAAGCGCCGGGTCCTACGAGCAGTACTTC.

The chain uses TRBV2 and TRBJ2-2, with D possibly being TRBD1 (5 bases). Trimming pared 10 bases from V and 8 bases from J, leaving 26 bases between. The germline CDR1 and CDR2 sequences are SNHLY and FYNNEI. CDR3 length: 16 residues. CDR3 in DNA: TGTGCCATACGGCCCCAGGGTCGAGAATTTACGGGGGAGCTGTTTTTT. Translating it yields CAIRPQGREFTGELFF.

The chain has TRBV27 and TRBJ2-2; D may be TRBD2 (5 bases). The CDR3 length is 15 residues. The germline V and J ends were trimmed by 7 bases and 6 bases, with 18 bases remaining between them. Germline CDR1 is MNHEY and CDR2 is SMNVEV (reference sequence). CDR3 in amino acids: CASTPGLVMPGELFF. DNA for the CDR3: TGTGCCAGCACTCCGGGGTTAGTGATGCCCGGGGAGCTGTTTTTT.

The chain couples TRBV11-2 to TRBJ2-5; 7 nucleotides match TRBD1. This CDR3 is 14 amino acids long. Germline values: CDR1 SGHAT, CDR2 FQNNGV. J lost 4 bases, V lost 3 bases, and 5 bases had no gene match. The CDR3, as DNA: TGTGCCAGCAGCTTTACAGGGGACGGAGAGACCCAGTACTTC. Translation: CASSFTGDGETQYF.

This chain uses TRBV6-4 with TRBJ2-2; TRBD2 is a possible D gene (5 bases). The V end was cut by 2 bases, the J end by 7 bases, with 8 bases between. The CDR3 is 13 amino acids. Germline V CDR1 and CDR2: MRHNA, SNTAGT. CDR3 amino acids: CASSDLRDGELFF. The CDR3 DNA reads TGTGCCAGCAGTGACCTCCGGGACGGGGAGCTGTTTTTT.

J is TRBJ2-7 and V is TRBV6-5; 7 nucleotides line up with TRBD1. CDR1 and CDR2 from the germline V gene are MNHEY and SVGAGI. V gave up 0 bases and J gave up 3 bases; unmatched junction bases: 5. This CDR3 is 15 amino acids long. CDR3 in DNA: TGTGCCAGCAGTTACTCGAAGGGGGCGAGCTACGAGCAGTACTTC. Encoded protein: CASSYSKGASYEQYF.

This chain links TRBV5-5 with TRBJ2-7; D uncertain. The CDR3 has 18 amino acids. The germline CDR1 and CDR2 sequences are SGHKS and YYEKEE (reference sequence). V gave up 4 bases and J gave up 2 bases, with 25 bases separating them. The CDR3 DNA sequence: TGTGCCAGCAGCCCAAAGAAGGTCGTAACACAGATAACCTACGAGCAGTACTTC. It yields the protein CASSPKKVVTQITYEQYF.

The DNA of the CDR3 is TGTGCCAGCAGTCGCGAGGGGGACTACTCGAACACCGGGGAGCTGTTTTTT. This sequence encodes CASSREGDYSNTGELFF. The chain combines TRBV6-2 or TRBV6-3 with TRBJ2-2, with D possibly TRBD2 on 7 matching bases. The CDR3 is made up of 17 amino acids. Germline V lookup: CDR1 MNHEY, CDR2 SVGEGT. The V end lost 5 bases, the J end lost 0 bases, and 16 bases lay between the germline ends.

A few counts support this clone. Other DNA sequences within the sample encode an identical CDR3. The CDR3 DNA follows: TGTGCCAGCAGCCAGGGACAGAACTATGGCTACACCTTC. Translation: CASSQGQNYGYTF. The V call is TRBV14, the J call TRBJ1-2, with TRBD1 matching over 7 bases. This CDR3 contains 13 residues. V trimming: 3 bases; J trimming: 2 bases; junction bases outside the gene matches: 0. Germline CDR1 and CDR2: SGHDN and FVKESK.

V gene TRBV28 combines with J gene TRBJ1-6; D is uncertain. The germline gives CDR1 MDHEN, CDR2 SYDVKM. The V and J ends lost 6 bases and 10 bases respectively, with 13 bases between them. CDR3 length equals 13 residues. Written as DNA, the CDR3 is TGTGCCAGCAGCCCCCAGGTCGAATCACCCCTCCACTTT. Translated: CASSPQVESPLHF.

This clone showed up just once. The chain combines TRBV18 with TRBJ2-1; a possible D gene is TRBD2 (6 bases). There are 13 residues in the CDR3. Trimming left V 6 bases short and J 4 bases short, with 10 bases between. The germline V gene has CDR1 KGHSH and CDR2 LQKENI. CDR3 sequence (DNA): TGTGCCAGCTCGGCTAGCGCTTACAATGAGCAGTTCTTC. This encodes CASSASAYNEQFF.

This sequence joins TRBV9 and TRBJ2-3; unclear D gene. V was pared by 2 bases and J by 4 bases, with 8 bases between. The CDR3 is 13 residues long. Germline lookup yields CDR1 SGDLS and CDR2 YYNGEE. CDR3 amino acids: CASSVAGADTQYF. The CDR3 DNA reads as TGTGCCAGCAGCGTCGCAGGCGCAGATACGCAGTATTTT.

The chain employs TRBV5-1 and TRBJ2-1, with TRBD2 matching 15 bases. Germline loops: CDR1 SGHRS, CDR2 YFSETQ. V was pared by 3 bases and J by 4 bases, with 8 bases of the junction left unmatched. The CDR3 is 18 amino acids. In nucleotides, the CDR3 is TGCGCCAGCAGCTGGACTAGCGGGGGGGCCGGGCTATACAATGAGCAGTTCTTC. As protein: CASSWTSGGAGLYNEQFF.

The rearrangement uses TRBV5-1 and TRBJ1-2; 7 positions agree with TRBD1. CDR1 SGHRS and CDR2 YFSETQ come from the germline V gene. This CDR3 is built from 15 residues. V lost 5 bases to trimming and J lost 4 bases; unmatched junction nucleotides: 11. In DNA, the CDR3 is TGCGCCAGCAGGCCCGCAGACGGGACAGCCTATGGCTACACCTTC. This encodes CASRPADGTAYGYTF.

The genes are TRBV6-5 and TRBJ1-5; possible D gene TRBD1, 6 bases. The CDR3 has 14 residues. Germline V lookup: CDR1 MNHEY, CDR2 SVGAGI. The V gene lost 7 bases and the J gene lost 3 bases, with 13 bases spanning the gap. For the CDR3, the DNA is TGTGCCAGCACCTTAGGACAGCTCAATCAGCCCCAGCATTTT. This translates into CASTLGQLNQPQHF.

The gene calls are TRBV28 and TRBJ2-1; 7 nucleotides agree with TRBD1. After removal of 6 bases from V and 10 bases from J, the junction contained 6 bases not matched to a gene. Per the germline V gene, CDR1 is MDHEN and CDR2 is SYDVKM. The CDR3 sequence is 12 residues long. Here the CDR3 DNA reads TGTGCCAGCAGAACAGGGGTTCAGGAGCAGTTCTTC. It translates to CASRTGVQEQFF.

CDR3 loop: CASSLGIAGARNEKLFF. CDR3 nucleotide sequence: TGTGCCAGCAGCTTGGGAATAGCGGGCGCCCGAAATGAAAAACTGTTTTTT. V usage is TRBV7-9 and J usage is TRBJ1-4; D is unresolved. Germline V gene lookup returns CDR1 SEHNR and CDR2 FQNEAQ (reference sequence). The CDR3 is 17 amino acids. With 3 bases removed from V and 5 bases from J, the gap between germline ends came to 19 bases.

This clone was found once. Here the CDR3 DNA reads TGTGCCAGTAGTACCGGGACAGGGTGGGACAATGAGCAGTTCTTC. Translated: CASSTGTGWDNEQFF. This rearrangement joins TRBV19 to TRBJ2-1; 9 nucleotides agree with TRBD1. CDR1 and CDR2 (germline): LNHDA, SQIVND (reference sequence). Unmatched junction bases numbered 6, after V lost 4 bases and J lost 5 bases. The CDR3 extends over 15 amino acids.

This rearrangement joins TRBV6-5 to TRBJ1-1, with D perhaps matching TRBD1 (6 bases). The CDR3 has 14 amino acids. Trimming pared 8 bases from V and 10 bases from J, leaving 23 bases between. Germline V CDR1 and CDR2: MNHEY, SVGAGI. The DNA of the CDR3 is TGTGCCAGCGAACCCCAACAGGGTAGGGAAGGAGCTTTCTTT. The encoded protein is CASEPQQGREGAFF.